The 28 T cell receptor beta chains presented below share a single source sample, sequenced in a study of T cells in Graves' hyperthyroidism and ophthalmopathy. RNA transcripts were the template for amplifying TCR beta CDR3 regions. First-round RT-PCR of the TCR CDR3 relied on the HTBI primer set. TCRdb recomputed calls from the multiplex PCR reads with MiXCR, one row per CDR3 protein. The sample holds 500,000 to 650,000 distinct CDR3 sequences, 15% to 20% seen once. The sequenced sample was blood. All receptors derive from a young woman with Graves' ophthalmopathy.

A few counts support this clonotype. This chain connects TRBV4-3 to TRBJ2-7; 8 bases are a match to TRBD2. CDR1 is LGHNA and CDR2 is YSLEER in the germline V gene. Germline trimming cut 0 bases from V and 2 bases from J; bases unmatched to any gene: 3. CDR3 length equals 15 residues. In DNA form, the CDR3 reads TGCGCCAGCAGCCAAGATGTAGCGGGGCCCTACGAGCAGTACTTC. Amino acid sequence: CASSQDVAGPYEQYF.

This clonotype has a count of ten or more. The chain joins TRBV29-1 to TRBJ2-7; D might be TRBD1 (6 bases). CDR3 size: 12 residues. Germline CDR1 SQVTM, CDR2 ANQGSEA. With 4 bases removed from V and 3 bases from J, the gap between germline ends came to 10 bases. CDR3 region: CSVGSRGYEQYF. CDR3 DNA sequence: TGCAGCGTTGGGAGCAGGGGCTACGAGCAGTACTTC.

This clonotype was detected a few times. The chain uses TRBV6-1 and TRBJ2-6; D gene uncertain. CDR3 length: 15 residues. Germline CDR1 reads MNHNS; CDR2 reads SASEGT. The V and J ends lost 2 bases and 0 bases respectively, with 5 bases between them. The CDR3 nucleotides read TGTGCCAGCAGTGAAAACAGCTCTGGGGCCAACGTCCTGACTTTC. Translating gives CASSENSSGANVLTF.

This clonotype was detected ten times or more. The chain links TRBV28 to TRBJ2-7, with D possibly matching TRBD2 (5 bases). Germline lookup yields CDR1 MDHEN and CDR2 SYDVKM. CDR3 size: 14 residues. Between the trimmed V and J ends, which lost 4 bases and 3 bases, there was a span of 13 bases. The chain's CDR3 is CASSSPGIYYEQYF. CDR3 DNA: TGTGCCAGCAGTTCTCCCGGGATCTACTACGAGCAGTACTTC. The entire variable domain, with the rest obtained from reference TRBV28 and TRBJ2-7, is as follows: DVKVTQSSRYLVKRTGEKVFLECVQDMDHENMFWYRQDPGLGLRLIYFSYDVKMKEKGDIPEGYSVSREKKERFSLILESASTNQTSMYLCASSSPGIYYEQYFGPGTRLTVT.

This clonotype was seen repeatedly, ten times or more. The chain recombines TRBV5-1 with TRBJ2-1; 8 positions agree with TRBD1. V dropped 4 bases and J dropped 10; count of bases not matched to a gene: 10. Germline V gene sequence: CDR1 SGHRS, CDR2 YFSETQ. The CDR3 has 14 amino acids. Here the CDR3 reads CASSGQRTGSEQFF. The CDR3 bases are TGCGCCAGCAGCGGGCAAAGGACAGGGTCCGAGCAGTTCTTC.

As to this clonotype: At one of its ends the junction is not consistent with the germline gene, which may arise from a read error. This chain joins TRBV5-1 and TRBJ1-4, with D uncertain. The V gene's germline CDR1 is SGHRS and CDR2 YFSETQ. CDR3 size: 13 residues. The CDR3, as DNA: TGCACCAGCAGCTTTATAGCGGGAGAAAAACTGTTTTTT. This encodes CTSSFIAGEKLFF.

This clonotype showed up many times. The V gene is TRBV25-1, the J gene TRBJ2-7, with TRBD1 matching over 11 bases. V dropped 2 bases and J dropped 1; count of bases not matched to a gene: 1. Germline CDR1 reads MGHDK; CDR2 reads SYGVNS. The CDR3 is 15 amino acids. CDR3 amino acids: CASSEGTGGSYEQYF. The DNA of the CDR3 is TGTGCCAGCAGTGAAGGGACAGGGGGGTCCTACGAGCAGTACTTC.

This clonotype was seen at least ten times. The chain has TRBV6-6 and TRBJ2-7; perhaps D is TRBD1 or TRBD2 (6 bases each). The V gene's germline CDR1 is MNHNY and CDR2 SVGAGI (reference sequence). Trimming pared 2 bases from V and 5 bases from J, leaving 13 bases between. This CDR3 spans 14 amino acids. The CDR3 nucleotides read TGTGCCAGCAGTTACGGGGCAGGGGAGGACGAGCAGTACTTC. This translates into CASSYGAGEDEQYF.

This clonotype has only a few counts. This chain connects TRBV19 to TRBJ1-1, with D possibly being TRBD1 (5 bases). Germline-derived CDR1 and CDR2 are LNHDA and SQIVND (reference sequence). The CDR3 is made up of 14 amino acids. V was shortened by 4 bases and J by 5 bases, with 14 bases between the two germline ends. DNA of the CDR3: TGTGCCAGTAGTACAACTTTTGGGGGGACTGAAGCTTTCTTT. It codes for CASSTTFGGTEAFF. Combining the CDR3 with reference TRBV19 and TRBJ1-1 gives the whole variable domain DGGITQSPKYLFRKEGQNVTLSCEQNLNHDAMYWYRQDPGQGLRLIYYSQIVNDFQKGDIAEGYSVSREKKESFPLTVTSAQKNPTAFYLCASSTTFGGTEAFFGQGTRLTVV.

This clonotype was seen many times. This rearrangement joins TRBV5-1 to TRBJ1-6; D is undetermined. The CDR3 loop spans 14 amino acids. The ends were cut back, 6 bases at V and 9 bases at J, with 16 bases in the middle. The germline gives CDR1 SGHRS, CDR2 YFSETQ. CDR3: CASNSDPYSSPLHF. The CDR3 nucleotides read TGCGCCAGCAACTCGGACCCGTATTCTTCACCCCTCCACTTT.

This clonotype was recorded many times. This chain connects TRBV7-9 to TRBJ2-1; TRBD2 matches at 10 bases. Losses at the gene ends were 5 bases for V and 7 bases for J; bases not matched to a gene: 11. Germline V CDR1 and CDR2: SEHNR, FQNEAQ (reference sequence). The CDR3 runs to 16 residues. The CDR3 nucleotides read TGTGCCAGCAGCCCCATCCCAGCGGGAGGGCCGAATGAGCAGTTCTTC. Translating gives CASSPIPAGGPNEQFF.

This clonotype appeared a few times. J is TRBJ1-4 and V is TRBV27, with D maybe TRBD1 (5 bases). Trimming shortened V by 5 bases and J by 7 bases, and 14 bases separated the two germline ends. The CDR3 extends over 14 amino acids. Looked up from germline, CDR1 is MNHEY and CDR2 is SMNVEV (reference sequence). The CDR3 loop reads CASSQGNLGEKLFF. CDR3 DNA sequence: TGTGCCAGCAGTCAGGGAAACTTGGGTGAAAAACTGTTTTTT.

The J gene is TRBJ1-1, the V gene TRBV5-1; no reliable D call. V was pared by 5 bases and J by 1 base, with 6 bases between. CDR1 is SGHRS and CDR2 is YFSETQ in the germline V gene. The CDR3 length is 12 residues. The CDR3 sequence is CASRGANTEAFF. The DNA of the CDR3 is TGCGCCAGCAGAGGTGCGAACACTGAAGCTTTCTTT.

The V gene is TRBV2, the J gene TRBJ1-2, with D maybe TRBD1 (6 bases). V dropped 2 bases and J dropped 0 bases, with 13 bases sitting between them. From germline, CDR1 is SNHLY and CDR2 FYNNEI. There are 16 residues in the CDR3. The CDR3 spells CASSEQGTLANYGYTF. CDR3 bases: TGTGCCAGCAGTGAACAGGGGACCTTAGCTAACTATGGCTACACCTTC.

This clonotype has a handful of counts. The junction shows a germline mismatch at one end, possibly a read error. This chain connects TRBV20-1 to TRBJ1-3, with D possibly being TRBD1 (6 bases). The length of the CDR3 is 14 residues. From germline, CDR1 is DFQATT and CDR2 SNEGSKA (reference sequence). This CDR3 is CSARDSGGRNAIYF. CDR3 coding DNA: TGCAGTGCTAGAGATTCTGGGGGCCGAAACGCCATATATTTT.

This chain links TRBV7-2 with TRBJ2-1; TRBD2 agrees at 7 bases. V trimming: 5 bases; J trimming: 0 bases; junction bases outside the gene matches: 7. Germline assignment: CDR1 SGHTA and CDR2 FQGNSA. This CDR3 contains 16 residues. The CDR3 is CASSPRASGSYNEQFF. CDR3 in DNA: TGTGCCAGCAGCCCCCGGGCTAGCGGCTCCTACAATGAGCAGTTCTTC.

In regard to this clonotype: A much larger clone sits a single nucleotide away, making a read error possible. The chain has TRBV5-1 and TRBJ2-3; D ambiguous. Germline V gene sequence: CDR1 SGHRS, CDR2 YFSETQ. The CDR3 consists of 14 residues. Written as DNA, the CDR3 is TGCGCCAACAGCTCTCTACTCAGCACAGATACGCAGTATTTT. Its protein product is CANSSLLSTDTQYF.

This clonotype was recorded many times. V gene TRBV7-8 combines with J gene TRBJ2-5; a possible D gene is TRBD2 (7 bases). Germline-derived CDR1 and CDR2 are SGHVS and FQNEAQ. With 1 base removed from V and 2 bases from J, the gap between germline ends came to 17 bases. CDR3 size: 17 residues. CDR3 sequence (DNA): TGTGCCAGCAGCTTAGTAGCAAGGGGGGGAAAGCAAGAGACCCAGTACTTC. It specifies CASSLVARGGKQETQYF.

Many counts were recorded for this clonotype. This chain connects TRBV2 to TRBJ2-3; D not resolved. Germline CDR1 reads SNHLY; CDR2 reads FYNNEI. CDR3 length equals 12 residues. V was cut by 4 bases and J by 6 bases, with 8 bases left in between. This CDR3 reads CASSAQADTQYF. For the CDR3, the DNA is TGTGCCAGCAGTGCCCAGGCCGATACGCAGTATTTT.

This clonotype was recorded at least ten times. The chain employs TRBV28 and TRBJ1-2; maybe TRBD1 (6 bases). The CDR3 extends over 13 amino acids. The V gene's germline CDR1 is MDHEN and CDR2 SYDVKM. V was clipped by 5 bases and J by 2 bases, with 9 bases between them. The CDR3 spells CASSNTGNYGYTF. For the CDR3, the DNA is TGTGCCAGCAGTAACACAGGGAACTATGGCTACACCTTC.

As to this clonotype: This could be a read error, since a much larger clone is one nucleotide away. The chain carries TRBV29-1 and TRBJ1-1, with D tentatively TRBD1 (6 bases). There are 13 residues in the CDR3. CDR1 is SQVTM and CDR2 is ANQGSEA in the germline V gene. The CDR3 DNA follows: TGCGGCGTTGAGGGGGGGCTGGGCACTGAAGCTTTCTTT. Protein product: CGVEGGLGTEAFF.

This clonotype was picked up many times. The chain couples TRBV7-9 to TRBJ2-1; maybe TRBD1 (6 bases). The V and J ends lost 4 bases and 0 bases respectively, with 7 bases between them. This CDR3 contains 14 residues. In germline, CDR1 is SEHNR, CDR2 FQNEAQ (reference sequence). CDR3 protein: CASSSGVSYNEQFF. In DNA form, the CDR3 reads TGTGCCAGCAGCTCAGGGGTCTCCTACAATGAGCAGTTCTTC.

This chain uses TRBV5-1 with TRBJ1-4; unclear D gene. CDR3 size: 15 residues. The V gene's germline CDR1 is SGHRS and CDR2 YFSETQ. V was shortened by 5 bases and J by 0 bases, with 11 bases between the two germline ends. CDR3 coding DNA: TGCGCCAGCAGTAACTTCGGAGCAACTAATGAAAAACTGTTTTTT. This sequence encodes CASSNFGATNEKLFF.

This clonotype was seen repeatedly, ten times or more. J is TRBJ1-2 and V is TRBV27; 8 nucleotides align to TRBD1. The junction had 3 bases not matched to a gene; V was cut back by 5 bases and J by 4 bases. From germline, CDR1 is MNHEY and CDR2 SMNVEV (reference sequence). This CDR3 has 13 residues. CDR3 sequence (DNA): TGTGCCAGCAGTCCACAGGGGGTCTATGGCTACACCTTC. It is translated as CASSPQGVYGYTF.

The gene calls are TRBV29-1 and TRBJ1-2; a weak D match, TRBD1 (6 bases). Trimming shortened V by 4 bases and J by 4 bases, and 22 bases separated the two germline ends. The CDR3 sequence is 16 residues long. CDR1 SQVTM and CDR2 ANQGSEA come from the germline V gene. The CDR3: CSVAGTPSLRGYGYTF. Here the CDR3 DNA reads TGCAGCGTTGCCGGGACACCCTCTCTCAGAGGCTATGGCTACACCTTC.

The sample holds a few counts of this clonotype. The chain employs TRBV13 and TRBJ2-2; 11 positions match TRBD1. The CDR3 consists of 14 residues. Trimming took 4 bases from V and 6 from J; bases not matched to a gene: 1. The germline CDR1 and CDR2 sequences are PRHDT and FYEKMQ (reference sequence). CDR3: CASSSGQGAGELFF. CDR3 bases: TGTGCCAGCAGCTCGGGACAGGGGGCCGGGGAGCTGTTTTTT. Combining the CDR3 with reference TRBV13 and TRBJ2-2 gives the whole variable domain AAGVIQSPRHLIKEKRETATLKCYPIPRHDTVYWYQQGPGQDPQFLISFYEKMQSDKGSIPDRFSAQQFSDYHSELNMSSLELGDSALYFCASSSGQGAGELFFGEGSRLTVL.

The chain combines TRBV19 with TRBJ1-1; 8 nucleotides agree with TRBD1. The ends lost 5 bases at V and 5 bases at J; junction bases unmatched: 10. This CDR3 has 15 residues. CDR1 and CDR2 from the germline V gene are LNHDA and SQIVND (reference sequence). The CDR3 DNA reads TGTGCCAGTAGTCCCCAGGACAGGGAGAGGACTGAAGCTTTCTTT. Translation: CASSPQDRERTEAFF.

The genes are TRBV9 and TRBJ1-4; tentatively, D is TRBD1 (5 bases). The CDR3 runs 14 residues. V was pared by 2 bases and J by 6 bases, with 11 bases between. Germline values: CDR1 SGDLS, CDR2 YYNGEE. The chain's CDR3 is CASSVGGVDEKLFF. The CDR3 DNA reads TGTGCCAGCAGCGTCGGGGGTGTAGATGAAAAACTGTTTTTT.